This entry lists 11 T cell receptor beta chains sequenced from one sample in a study of blood T cell repertoires in COVID-19. Only in-frame clones appear in the TCRdb table, and some are missing; sequencing was by immunoSEQ multiplex PCR. In the table there are roughly 140,000 clones, about 90% of which are singletons. Specimen: peripheral blood. The receptors come from a woman aged 55 to 70 with active or convalescent COVID-19.

J is TRBJ1-1 and V is TRBV10-3; D ambiguous. CDR1 and CDR2 from the germline V gene are ENHRY and SYGVKD. CDR3 size: 15 residues. Trimming took off 4 bases at V and 3 bases at J, with 15 bases between the two ends. The CDR3 DNA reads as TGTGCCATCAGTGGAGAGAGCAGAGGCGACACTGAAGCTTTCTTT. Protein product: CAISGESRGDTEAFF.

The chain employs TRBV19 and TRBJ1-5, with 8 bases matching TRBD1. Trimming took 7 bases from V and 4 from J; bases not matched to a gene: 12. The CDR3 is 16 amino acids. Looked up from germline, CDR1 is LNHDA and CDR2 is SQIVND (reference sequence). CDR3 DNA: TGTGCCAGTACCACGACAGGGGAGGGGGGAAATCAGCCCCAGCATTTT. Protein: CASTTTGEGGNQPQHF.

The gene calls are TRBV6-5 and TRBJ2-4, with TRBD2 matching 10 bases. The J segment lost 4 bases and the V segment lost 6 bases, leaving 3 bases of the junction unmatched. This CDR3 region has 14 residues. Germline V lookup: CDR1 MNHEY, CDR2 SVGAGI. CDR3 loop: CASSRAGGKNIQYF. CDR3 in DNA: TGTGCCAGCAGCCGAGCGGGGGGGAAAAACATTCAGTACTTC.

The chain joins TRBV4-1 to TRBJ1-4; D not resolved. CDR1 and CDR2 from the germline V gene are MGHRA and YSYEKL. This CDR3 comprises 15 residues. The V and J ends lost 1 base and 10 bases respectively, with 16 bases between them. CDR3 sequence: CASSQVSKSNPKLFF. The CDR3 DNA is TGCGCCAGCAGCCAAGTTTCCAAGTCTAACCCAAAACTGTTTTTT.

This clone was seen a few times. V and J are TRBV3-1 (or the pseudogene TRBV3-2) and TRBJ1-1; 8 nucleotides match TRBD1. CDR3 length: 14 residues. The germline V gene has CDR1 LGHDT and CDR2 YNNKEL (reference sequence). V was clipped by 1 base and J by 5 bases; unmatched bases: 3. In nucleotides, the CDR3 is TGTGCCAGCAGCCAAGTTCAGGGGGCGACTGAAGCTTTCTTT. It specifies CASSQVQGATEAFF.

The genes are TRBV18 and TRBJ2-3; D is unresolved. The CDR3 runs to 14 residues. Germline V gene data show CDR1 as KGHSH and CDR2 as LQKENI. Trimming took 7 bases from V and 0 from J, leaving 11 bases between them. CDR3 sequence (DNA): TGTGCCAGCTTGCTGGAGCCTAGCACAGATACGCAGTATTTT. Its translation: CASLLEPSTDTQYF. Full variable domain (remainder filled in from reference TRBV18 and TRBJ2-3): NAGVMQNPRHLVRRRGQEARLRCSPMKGHSHVYWYRQLPEEGLKFMVYLQKENIIDESGMPKERFSAEFPKEGPSILRIQQVVRGDSAAYFCASLLEPSTDTQYFGPGTRLTVL.

V gene TRBV21-1 combines with J gene TRBJ1-1. TRBV21-1 is a known pseudogene. This CDR3 contains 15 residues. CDR3 residues: CASSKEVAGNTEAFF. In DNA, the CDR3 is TGTGCCAGCAGCAAAGAGGTTGCGGGAAACACTGAAGCTTTCTTT.

CDR3 protein: CATSDLGQGNNEQYF. In nucleotides, the CDR3 is TGTGCCACCAGTGATTTGGGACAGGGGAACAACGAGCAGTACTTC. The rearrangement links TRBV24-1 to TRBJ2-7, with 9 bases identical to TRBD1. V shed 0 bases, J shed 5 bases, and the junction held 4 bases outside the gene matches. CDR1 is KGHDR, CDR2 SFDVKD, per germline. The CDR3 consists of 15 residues.

The chain uses TRBV5-1 and TRBJ1-6; D call uncertain. This CDR3 is built from 15 residues. Germline V gene sequence: CDR1 SGHRS, CDR2 YFSETQ. V dropped 4 bases and J dropped 2 bases, with 10 bases sitting between them. CDR3 nucleotide sequence: TGCGCCAGCAGCATGGCATCCACCTATAATTCACCCCTCCACTTT. Protein sequence: CASSMASTYNSPLHF.

The V call is TRBV5-1, the J call TRBJ2-6; TRBD1 matches 7 bases. After removal of 6 bases from V and 3 bases from J, the junction contained 9 bases not matched to a gene. The CDR3 is 16 residues long. Looked up from germline, CDR1 is SGHRS and CDR2 is YFSETQ. For the CDR3, the DNA is TGCGCCAGCACCCTAGGGGGCGCAGGTGGGGCCAACGTCCTGACTTTC. This codes for CASTLGGAGGANVLTF. The full variable domain, its missing parts supplied by reference TRBV5-1 and TRBJ2-6, is KAGVTQTPRYLIKTRGQQVTLSCSPISGHRSVSWYQQTPGQGLQFLFEYFSETQRNKGNFPGRFSGRQFSNSRSEMNVSTLELGDSALYLCASTLGGAGGANVLTFGAGSRLTVL.

J is TRBJ1-1 and V is TRBV7-9; D perhaps matches TRBD1 (5 bases). Germline CDR1 SEHNR, CDR2 FQNEAQ (reference sequence). V was shortened by 5 bases and J by 4 bases, with 17 bases between the two germline ends. The CDR3 is 15 residues long. Here the CDR3 reads CASSIEAGVSTEAFF. CDR3 in DNA: TGTGCCAGCAGCATCGAGGCGGGGGTAAGCACTGAAGCTTTCTTT.